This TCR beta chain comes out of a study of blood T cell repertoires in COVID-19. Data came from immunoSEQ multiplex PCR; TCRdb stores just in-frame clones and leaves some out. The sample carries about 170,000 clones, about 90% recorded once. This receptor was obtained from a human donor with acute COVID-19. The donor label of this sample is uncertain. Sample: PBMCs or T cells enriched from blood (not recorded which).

CDR3 sequence reads: CASSPRQGTTEAFF. Written as DNA, the CDR3 is TGTGCCAGCAGTCCCCGACAGGGTACCACTGAAGCTTTCTTT. The genes are TRBV27 and TRBJ1-1; 7 bases fit TRBD1. The ends lost 5 bases at V and 4 bases at J; junction bases unmatched: 7. The germline V gene encodes CDR1 MNHEY and CDR2 SMNVEV (reference sequence). The CDR3 covers 14 residues.